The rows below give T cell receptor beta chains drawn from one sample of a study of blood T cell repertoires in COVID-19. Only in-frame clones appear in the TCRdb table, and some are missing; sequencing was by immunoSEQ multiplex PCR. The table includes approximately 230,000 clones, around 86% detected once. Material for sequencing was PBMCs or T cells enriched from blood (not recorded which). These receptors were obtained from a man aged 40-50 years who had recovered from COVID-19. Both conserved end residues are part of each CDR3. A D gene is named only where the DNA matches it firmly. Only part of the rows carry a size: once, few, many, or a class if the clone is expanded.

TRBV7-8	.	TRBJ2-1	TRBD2	CASSYTTSGSYNEQFF	TGTGCCAGCAGCTACACGACTAGCGGGAGCTACAATGAGCAGTTCTTC
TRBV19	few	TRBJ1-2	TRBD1	CASSDPQGARDTF	TGTGCCAGTAGCGATCCCCAGGGGGCAAGGGACACCTTC
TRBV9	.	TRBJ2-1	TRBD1	CASSADRGPYNEQFF	TGTGCCAGCAGCGCGGACAGGGGGCCCTACAATGAGCAGTTCTTC
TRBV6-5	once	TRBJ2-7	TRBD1	CASSYSAGGAYEQYF	TGTGCCAGCAGTTACTCGGCAGGGGGCGCCTACGAGCAGTACTTC
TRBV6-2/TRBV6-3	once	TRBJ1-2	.	CASSYSTPQGDYGYTF	TGTGCCAGCAGTTACTCGACCCCACAGGGAGACTATGGCTACACCTTC
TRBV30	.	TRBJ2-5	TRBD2	CAWSLTSVQETQYF	TGTGCCTGGAGTTTGACTAGCGTTCAAGAGACCCAGTACTTC
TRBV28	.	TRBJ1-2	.	CASSFPNADYGYTF	TGTGCCAGCAGTTTTCCCAACGCGGACTATGGCTACACCTTC
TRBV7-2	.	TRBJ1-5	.	CASSPQSGGGGPQHF	TGTGCCAGCAGCCCCCAATCTGGGGGGGGAGGGCCCCAGCATTTT
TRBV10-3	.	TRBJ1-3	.	CAISEFQSSSGNTIYF	TGTGCCATCAGTGAGTTCCAGTCAAGCTCTGGAAACACCATATATTTT
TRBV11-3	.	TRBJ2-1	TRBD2	CASSLAIAGDEQFF	TGTGCCAGCAGCTTAGCCATAGCGGGGGACGAGCAGTTCTTC
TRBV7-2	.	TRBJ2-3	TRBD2	CASSLQGSGASTDTQYF	TGTGCCAGCAGCTTACAGGGTAGCGGGGCTAGCACAGATACGCAGTATTTT
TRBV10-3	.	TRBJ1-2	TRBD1	CAISPGQGVRNYGYTF	TGTGCCATCAGCCCGGGACAGGGAGTTAGGAACTATGGCTACACCTTC
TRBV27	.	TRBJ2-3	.	CASSLMGASPDTQYF	TGTGCCAGCAGTTTAATGGGGGCAAGCCCGGATACGCAGTATTTT
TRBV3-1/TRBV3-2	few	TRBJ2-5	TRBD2	CASSQVAGVQETQYF	TGTGCCAGCAGCCAAGTGGCGGGAGTCCAAGAGACCCAGTACTTC
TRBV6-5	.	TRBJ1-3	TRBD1	CASSSNRGNSGNTIYF	TGTGCCAGCAGTTCCAACAGGGGGAACTCTGGAAACACCATATATTTT
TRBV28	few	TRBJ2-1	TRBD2	CASSFRTGTKSSYNEQFF	TGTGCCAGCAGTTTTCGCACGGGGACTAAAAGCTCCTACAATGAGCAGTTCTTC
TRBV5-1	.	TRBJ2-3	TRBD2	CASSLEVAGGGTDTQYF	TGCGCCAGCAGCTTGGAAGTAGCGGGAGGCGGAACAGATACGCAGTATTTT
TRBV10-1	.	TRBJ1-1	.	CASSDPGSLNTEAFF	TGCGCCAGCAGTGATCCAGGGTCTTTGAACACTGAAGCTTTCTTT
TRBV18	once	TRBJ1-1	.	CASSPSGDRDTEAFF	TGTGCCAGCTCCCCCTCGGGGGATCGTGACACTGAAGCTTTCTTT
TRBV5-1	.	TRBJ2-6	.	CASSLQGLVNSGANVLTF	TGCGCCAGCAGCTTACAGGGTTTAGTTAACTCTGGGGCCAACGTCCTGACTTTC
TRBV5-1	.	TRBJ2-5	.	CASSISQETQYF	TGCGCCAGCAGTATCTCCCAAGAGACCCAGTACTTC
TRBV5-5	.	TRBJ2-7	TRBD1	CASSLEGQYEQYF	TGTGCCAGCAGCTTGGAGGGACAGTACGAGCAGTACTTC
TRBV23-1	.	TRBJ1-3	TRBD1	CASSHNTQGSGNTIYF	TGCGCCAGCAGTCACAACACACAGGGGAGTGGAAACACCATATATTTT
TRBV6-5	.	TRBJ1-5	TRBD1	CASSYSPGQGNQPQHF	TGTGCCAGCAGTTACTCACCGGGACAGGGCAATCAGCCCCAGCATTTT